The present entry profiles one TCR beta chain with its context. Antigen specificity is unknown. The table came from immunoSEQ multiplex PCR; TCRdb's copy has only in-frame clones and leaves some out. Of roughly 17,000 clones in the sample, approximately 80% were seen once. The sample is drawn from a study of CD4 T cells in relation to SARS-CoV-2 and coronaviruses. The CDR3 contains 18 residues. The V and J ends lost 3 bases and 2 bases, in that order; junction bases with no gene match: 14. In germline, CDR1 is KGHSH, CDR2 LQKENI. Unexposed donor CD4+ T cells date from about 2011-2018, before the COVID-19 pandemic. After ten to eleven days of culture, CD4+ T cells were isolated.

This rearrangement joins TRBV18 to TRBJ1-1; 8 positions match TRBD1. This clonotype was sampled from a human donor in good health. Sequencing input: CD4+ T cells from PBMCs, cultured in vitro. In DNA form, the CDR3 reads TGTGCCAGCTCACCTAACACCGGGACAGGAGGTTATAACACTGAAGCTTTCTTT. It yields the protein CASSPNTGTGGYNTEAFF.